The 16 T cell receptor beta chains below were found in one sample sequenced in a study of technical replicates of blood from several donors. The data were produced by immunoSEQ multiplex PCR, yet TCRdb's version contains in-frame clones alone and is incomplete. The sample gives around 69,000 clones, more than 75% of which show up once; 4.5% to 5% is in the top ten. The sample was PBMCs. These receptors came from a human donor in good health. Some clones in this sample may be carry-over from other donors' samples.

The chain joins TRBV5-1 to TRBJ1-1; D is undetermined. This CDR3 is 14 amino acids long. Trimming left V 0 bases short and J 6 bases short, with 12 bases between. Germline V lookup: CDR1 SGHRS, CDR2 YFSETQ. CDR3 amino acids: CASSLAGGAAEAFF. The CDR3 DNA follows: TGCGCCAGCAGCTTGGCCGGAGGAGCGGCTGAAGCTTTCTTT.

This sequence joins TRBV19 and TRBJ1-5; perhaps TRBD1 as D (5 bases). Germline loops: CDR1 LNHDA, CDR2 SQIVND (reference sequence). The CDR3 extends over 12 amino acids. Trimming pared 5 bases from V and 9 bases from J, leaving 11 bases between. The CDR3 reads CASSPRGGPQHF. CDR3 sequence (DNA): TGTGCCAGTAGTCCCCGGGGGGGGCCCCAGCATTTT.

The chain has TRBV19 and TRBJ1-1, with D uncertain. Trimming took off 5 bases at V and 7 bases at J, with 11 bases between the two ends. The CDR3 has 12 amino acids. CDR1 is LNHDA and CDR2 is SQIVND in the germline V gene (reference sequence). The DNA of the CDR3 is TGTGCCAGTAGTCCCCGGTATGGTGAAGCTTTCTTT. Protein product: CASSPRYGEAFF.

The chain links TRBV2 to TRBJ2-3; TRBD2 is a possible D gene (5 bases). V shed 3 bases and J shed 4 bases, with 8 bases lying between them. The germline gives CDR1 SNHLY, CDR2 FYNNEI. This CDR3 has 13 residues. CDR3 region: CASSDMRADTQYF. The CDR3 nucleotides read TGTGCCAGCAGTGATATGAGGGCAGATACGCAGTATTTT.

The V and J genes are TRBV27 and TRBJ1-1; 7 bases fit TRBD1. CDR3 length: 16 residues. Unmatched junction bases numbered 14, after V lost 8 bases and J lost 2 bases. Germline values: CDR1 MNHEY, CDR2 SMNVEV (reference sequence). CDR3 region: CASARDSGPGNTEAFF. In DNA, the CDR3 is TGTGCCAGCGCCCGGGACAGCGGTCCGGGTAACACTGAAGCTTTCTTT.

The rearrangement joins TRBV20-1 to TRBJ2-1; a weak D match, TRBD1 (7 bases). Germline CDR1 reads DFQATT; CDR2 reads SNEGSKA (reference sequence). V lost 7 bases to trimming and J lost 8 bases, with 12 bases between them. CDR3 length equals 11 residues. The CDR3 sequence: CSGAGGYEQFF. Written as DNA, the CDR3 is TGCAGTGGGGCAGGGGGGTATGAGCAGTTCTTC.

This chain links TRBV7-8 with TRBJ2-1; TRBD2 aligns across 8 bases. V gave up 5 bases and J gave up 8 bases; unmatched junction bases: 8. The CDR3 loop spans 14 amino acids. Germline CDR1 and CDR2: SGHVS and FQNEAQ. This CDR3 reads CASSHRLATHEQFF. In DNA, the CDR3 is TGTGCCAGCAGCCACCGACTAGCGACCCATGAGCAGTTCTTC.

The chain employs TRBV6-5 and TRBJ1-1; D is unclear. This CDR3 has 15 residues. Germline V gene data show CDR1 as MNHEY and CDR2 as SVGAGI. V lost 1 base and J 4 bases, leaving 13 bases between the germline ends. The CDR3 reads CASSYFAFLATEAFF. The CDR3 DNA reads TGTGCCAGCAGTTACTTCGCCTTTCTGGCCACTGAAGCTTTCTTT.

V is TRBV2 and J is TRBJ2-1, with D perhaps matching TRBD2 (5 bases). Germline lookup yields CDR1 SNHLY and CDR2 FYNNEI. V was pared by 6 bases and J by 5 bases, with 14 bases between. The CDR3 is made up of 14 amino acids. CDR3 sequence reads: CASSPGISNNEQFF. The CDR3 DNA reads TGTGCCAGCAGCCCCGGGATATCCAACAATGAGCAGTTCTTC.

CDR3 nucleotide sequence: TGTGCCAGCACAAGGACTAGCGGGGGTGCTGGGGCCAACGTCCTGACTTTC. It specifies CASTRTSGGAGANVLTF. The chain employs TRBV2 and TRBJ2-6; TRBD2 matches at 13 bases. The germline V gene has CDR1 SNHLY and CDR2 FYNNEI. The ends lost 7 bases at V and 2 bases at J; junction bases unmatched: 5. This CDR3 is 17 amino acids long.

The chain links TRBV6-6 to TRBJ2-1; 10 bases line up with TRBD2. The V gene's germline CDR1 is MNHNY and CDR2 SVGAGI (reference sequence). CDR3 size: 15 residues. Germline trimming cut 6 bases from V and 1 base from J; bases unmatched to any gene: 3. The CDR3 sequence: CASSLAGASYNEQFF. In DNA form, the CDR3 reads TGTGCCAGCAGCCTAGCGGGGGCATCCTACAATGAGCAGTTCTTC.

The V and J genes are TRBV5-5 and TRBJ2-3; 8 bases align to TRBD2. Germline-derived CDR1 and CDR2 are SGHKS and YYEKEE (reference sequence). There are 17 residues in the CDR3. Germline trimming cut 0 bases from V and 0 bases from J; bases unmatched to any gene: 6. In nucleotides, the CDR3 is TGTGCCAGCAGCTTGGGGCTAGCGGGTACTAGCACAGATACGCAGTATTTT. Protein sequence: CASSLGLAGTSTDTQYF.

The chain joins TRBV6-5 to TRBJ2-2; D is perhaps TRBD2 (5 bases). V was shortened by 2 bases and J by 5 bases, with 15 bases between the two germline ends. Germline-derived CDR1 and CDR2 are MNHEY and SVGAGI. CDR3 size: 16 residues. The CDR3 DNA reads TGTGCCAGCAGTTACGATCGCGGGTGGTCGACCGGGGAGCTGTTTTTT. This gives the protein CASSYDRGWSTGELFF.

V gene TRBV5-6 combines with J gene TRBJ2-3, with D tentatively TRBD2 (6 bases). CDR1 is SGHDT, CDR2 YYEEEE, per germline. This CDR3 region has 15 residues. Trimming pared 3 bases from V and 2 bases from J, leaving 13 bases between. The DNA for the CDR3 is TGTGCCAGCAGCTCCGTAGCGGCCTCCACAGATACGCAGTATTTT. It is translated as CASSSVAASTDTQYF. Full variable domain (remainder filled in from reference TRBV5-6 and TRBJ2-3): DAGVTQSPTHLIKTRGQQVTLRCSPKSGHDTVSWYQQALGQGPQFIFQYYEEEERQRGNFPDRFSGHQFPNYSSELNVNALLLGDSALYLCASSSVAASTDTQYFGPGTRLTVL.

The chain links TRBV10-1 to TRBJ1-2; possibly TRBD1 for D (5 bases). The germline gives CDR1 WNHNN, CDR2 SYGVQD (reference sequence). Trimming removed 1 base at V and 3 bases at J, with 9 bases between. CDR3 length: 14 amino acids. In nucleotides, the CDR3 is TGCGCCAGCAGTGAGTTCCGCAGGGACTATGGCTACACCTTC. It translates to CASSEFRRDYGYTF.

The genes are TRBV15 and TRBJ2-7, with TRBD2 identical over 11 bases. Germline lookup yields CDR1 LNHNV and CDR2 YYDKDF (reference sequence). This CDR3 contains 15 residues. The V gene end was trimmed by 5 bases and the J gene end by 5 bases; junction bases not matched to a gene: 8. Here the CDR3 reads CATSSPGLAADEQYF. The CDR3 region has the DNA TGTGCCACCAGCTCCCCGGGACTAGCGGCGGACGAGCAGTACTTC.